The 15 T cell receptor beta chains below come from one sample, sequenced in a study of cytomegalovirus exposure and HLA in healthy donors. The study ran its PCR with 60 Vbeta and 13 Jbeta primers. Here immunoSEQ multiplex PCR was the method, and the copy in TCRdb shows in-frame clones only, minus some. The sample holds 160,000 or so clones, over 75% seen once. The sequencing sample was made of PBMCs. The receptors come from a woman between 25 and 40 years old in good health and CMV-seronegative.

The chain links TRBV5-1 to TRBJ1-2; D possibly corresponds to TRBD1 (5 bases). CDR1 SGHRS and CDR2 YFSETQ come from the germline V gene. Trimming removed 6 bases at V and 4 bases at J, with 25 bases between. There are 17 residues in the CDR3. CDR3 amino acids: CASKSGVSSLQFYGYTF. For the CDR3, the DNA is TGCGCCAGCAAGTCGGGGGTGTCGTCTCTTCAATTCTATGGCTACACCTTC. Supplemented by reference TRBV5-1 and TRBJ1-2, the full variable domain reads KAGVTQTPRYLIKTRGQQVTLSCSPISGHRSVSWYQQTPGQGLQFLFEYFSETQRNKGNFPGRFSGRQFSNSRSEMNVSTLELGDSALYLCASKSGVSSLQFYGYTFGSGTRLTVV.

The chain combines TRBV5-1 with TRBJ2-3; 7 positions agree with TRBD1. The CDR3 runs 15 residues. The germline gives CDR1 SGHRS, CDR2 YFSETQ. Trimming cost V 0 bases and J 1 base; bases outside gene matches: 2. CDR3 in amino acids: CASSLGTGRTDTQYF. DNA for the CDR3: TGCGCCAGCAGCTTGGGGACAGGACGCACAGATACGCAGTATTTT.

The chain combines TRBV2 with TRBJ1-5, with D unresolved. Trimming took 5 bases from V and 6 from J, leaving 14 bases between them. The CDR3 length is 14 residues. Germline-derived CDR1 and CDR2 are SNHLY and FYNNEI. CDR3 residues: CASSFGSGGQPQHF. The CDR3 bases are TGTGCCAGCAGTTTTGGCTCAGGTGGTCAGCCCCAGCATTTT. The complete variable domain, with remaining parts taken from reference TRBV2 and TRBJ1-5, reads EPEVTQTPSHQVTQMGQEVILRCVPISNHLYFYWYRQILGQKVEFLVSFYNNEISEKSEIFDDQFSVERPDGSNFTLKIRSTKLEDSAMYFCASSFGSGGQPQHFGDGTRLSIL.

This chain links TRBV18 with TRBJ1-5; TRBD1 aligns across 9 bases. Germline CDR1 reads KGHSH; CDR2 reads LQKENI. J lost 5 bases, V lost 4 bases, and 0 bases had no gene match. The length of the CDR3 is 13 residues. CDR3 protein: CASSRTGDQPQHF. The DNA of the CDR3 is TGTGCCAGCTCACGGACAGGGGATCAGCCCCAGCATTTT. Together with reference TRBV18 and TRBJ1-5, the CDR3 gives the full variable domain: NAGVMQNPRHLVRRRGQEARLRCSPMKGHSHVYWYRQLPEEGLKFMVYLQKENIIDESGMPKERFSAEFPKEGPSILRIQQVVRGDSAAYFCASSRTGDQPQHFGDGTRLSIL.

V gene TRBV18 combines with J gene TRBJ1-4; no clear D gene. Per germline, CDR1 KGHSH and CDR2 LQKENI. Trimming stripped 2 bases from V and 3 bases from J, with 7 bases between. The CDR3 is 14 amino acids. CDR3 sequence: CASSPGAANEKLFF. DNA of the CDR3: TGTGCCAGCTCACCAGGAGCAGCTAATGAAAAACTGTTTTTT.

This rearrangement joins TRBV4-1 to TRBJ1-3; TRBD1 aligns across 8 bases. The germline V gene encodes CDR1 MGHRA and CDR2 YSYEKL. The CDR3 spans 15 residues. The J segment lost 7 bases and the V segment lost 5 bases, leaving 10 bases of the junction unmatched. CDR3 protein: CASSAEQGVRNTIYF. The DNA of the CDR3 is TGCGCCAGCAGCGCAGAACAGGGGGTGAGGAACACCATATATTTT.

This chain connects TRBV14 to TRBJ2-7, with TRBD2 identical over 8 bases. The J segment lost 9 bases and the V segment lost 1 base, leaving 14 bases of the junction unmatched. CDR3 length: 16 amino acids. The germline CDR1 and CDR2 sequences are SGHDN and FVKESK. CDR3 nucleotide sequence: TGTGCCAGCAGCCAAGCGGGGACTAGACCACAGAAGAGGCAGTACTTC. Its protein product is CASSQAGTRPQKRQYF. The whole variable domain, filled in from reference TRBV14 and TRBJ2-7, reads EAGVTQFPSHSVIEKGQTVTLRCDPISGHDNLYWYRRVMGKEIKFLLHFVKESKQDESGMPNNRFLAERTGGTYSTLKVQPAELEDSGVYFCASSQAGTRPQKRQYFGPGTRLTVT.

This clone was seen a single time. The J gene is TRBJ2-3, the V gene TRBV28; 8 nucleotides agree with TRBD2. This CDR3 spans 15 amino acids. The J segment lost 2 bases and the V segment lost 6 bases, leaving 7 bases of the junction unmatched. Germline V lookup: CDR1 MDHEN, CDR2 SYDVKM. The CDR3 region has the DNA TGTGCCAGCAGCCGACGCGGGGGGTCCACAGATACGCAGTATTTT. Its translation: CASSRRGGSTDTQYF.

This sequence joins TRBV30 and TRBJ2-5, with 15 nucleotides matching TRBD2. The CDR3 has 15 amino acids. Germline assignment: CDR1 GTSNPN and CDR2 SVGIG (reference sequence). V dropped 7 bases and J dropped 5; count of bases not matched to a gene: 8. CDR3 sequence (DNA): TGTGCCTTTTGGACTAGCGGGGGGGCCGAGGAGACCCAGTACTTC. Encoded protein: CAFWTSGGAEETQYF.

V is TRBV18 and J is TRBJ2-7; 7 bases agree with TRBD1. This CDR3 has 13 residues. Germline trimming cut 4 bases from V and 3 bases from J; bases unmatched to any gene: 3. CDR1 is KGHSH, CDR2 LQKENI, per germline. The CDR3 coding sequence is TGTGCCAGCTCACAGGCAGGGGGCTACGAGCAGTACTTC. Translated: CASSQAGGYEQYF.

This chain joins TRBV28 and TRBJ2-2, with D possibly being TRBD1 (6 bases). The CDR3 loop spans 16 amino acids. Germline V gene lookup returns CDR1 MDHEN and CDR2 SYDVKM. Trimming took 7 bases from V and 4 from J, leaving 19 bases between them. CDR3 nucleotide sequence: TGTGCCAGCACTACCGCAGGGGACCTCGGCACCGGGGAGCTGTTTTTT. Residues: CASTTAGDLGTGELFF.

The chain links TRBV11-3 to TRBJ2-2; D ambiguous. Germline CDR1 SGHNT, CDR2 YENEEA. The CDR3 is 12 amino acids. The V end lost 5 bases, the J end lost 8 bases, and 9 bases lay between the germline ends. CDR3 DNA: TGTGCCAGCAGCCCCCGGTGGGGGGAGCTGTTTTTT. This gives the protein CASSPRWGELFF.

This rearrangement joins TRBV2 to TRBJ2-5; D gene uncertain. Germline V gives CDR1 SNHLY, CDR2 FYNNEI. The V end was cut by 3 bases, the J end by 5 bases, with 7 bases between. The CDR3 loop spans 12 amino acids. The CDR3 reads CASSDYLETQYF. Here the CDR3 DNA reads TGTGCCAGCAGTGACTATCTGGAGACCCAGTACTTC.

This chain connects TRBV9 to TRBJ2-3; 8 nucleotides align to TRBD2. From germline, CDR1 is SGDLS and CDR2 YYNGEE. This CDR3 has 16 amino acids. J was trimmed by 3 bases and V by 6 bases; bases with no gene match: 12. CDR3 coding DNA: TGTGCCAGCACCTCAGACGGGGGGGCCTCAACAGATACGCAGTATTTT. Protein: CASTSDGGASTDTQYF. Looking up the rest from reference TRBV9 and TRBJ2-3 gives the full variable domain: DSGVTQTPKHLITATGQRVTLRCSPRSGDLSVYWYQQSLDQGLQFLIQYYNGEERAKGNILERFSAQQFPDLHSELNLSSLELGDSALYFCASTSDGGASTDTQYFGPGTRLTVL.

This chain uses TRBV2 with TRBJ2-5; maybe TRBD2 (6 bases). CDR3 length: 13 amino acids. Trimming pared 6 bases from V and 5 bases from J, leaving 13 bases between. Germline CDR1 reads SNHLY; CDR2 reads FYNNEI. CDR3: CASRGLPGETQYF. The CDR3 DNA follows: TGTGCCAGCAGGGGACTCCCCGGGGAGACCCAGTACTTC.